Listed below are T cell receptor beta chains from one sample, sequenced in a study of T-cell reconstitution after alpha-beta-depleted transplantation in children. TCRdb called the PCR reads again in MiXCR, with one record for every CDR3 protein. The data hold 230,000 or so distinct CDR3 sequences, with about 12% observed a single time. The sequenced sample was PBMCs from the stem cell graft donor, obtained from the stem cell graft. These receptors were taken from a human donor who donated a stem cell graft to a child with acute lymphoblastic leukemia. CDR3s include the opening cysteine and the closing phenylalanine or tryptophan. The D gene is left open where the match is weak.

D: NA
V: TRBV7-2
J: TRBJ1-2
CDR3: CASSLNQGYGYTF

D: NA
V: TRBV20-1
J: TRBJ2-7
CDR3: CSARAQQGTTYEQYF

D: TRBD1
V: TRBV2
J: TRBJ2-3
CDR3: CASSPTGAFTDTQYF

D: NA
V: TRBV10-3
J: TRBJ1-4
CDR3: CAISGGKGEKLFF

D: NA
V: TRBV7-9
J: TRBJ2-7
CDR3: CASSVDGSPYEQYF

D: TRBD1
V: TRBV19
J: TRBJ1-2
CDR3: CATKGTGLNGYTF

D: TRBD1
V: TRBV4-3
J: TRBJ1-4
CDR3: CASSYGTGPNEKLFF

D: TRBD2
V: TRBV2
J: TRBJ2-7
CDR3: CASSTRTSGSLGGF

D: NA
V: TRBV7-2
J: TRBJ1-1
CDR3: CASSLRGGGSGEAFF

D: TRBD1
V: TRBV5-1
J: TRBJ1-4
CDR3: CASNRQGGVEKLFF

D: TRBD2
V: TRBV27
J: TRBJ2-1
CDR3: CASTRGVGNEQFF

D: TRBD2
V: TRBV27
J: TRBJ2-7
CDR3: CATATSGSGHEQYF

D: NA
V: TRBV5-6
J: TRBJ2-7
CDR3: CASSLAPAKQYF

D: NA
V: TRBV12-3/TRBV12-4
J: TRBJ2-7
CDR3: CASSFTGKRWYEQYF

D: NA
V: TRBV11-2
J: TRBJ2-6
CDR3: CASSFRGGLSSGANVLTF

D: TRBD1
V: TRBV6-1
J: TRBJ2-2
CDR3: CASSALLRGRGLSGELFF

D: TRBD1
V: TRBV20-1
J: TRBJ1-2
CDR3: CSARDRATNYGYTF

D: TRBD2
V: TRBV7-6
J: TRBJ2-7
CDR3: CASSRRLAGQFYEQYF

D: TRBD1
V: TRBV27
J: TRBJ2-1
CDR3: CASSPQQGQEIYNEQFF

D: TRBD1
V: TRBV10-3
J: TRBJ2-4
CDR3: CAISESEGTGRRIRNIQYF

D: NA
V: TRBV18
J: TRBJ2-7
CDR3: CASSPPAPYEQYF

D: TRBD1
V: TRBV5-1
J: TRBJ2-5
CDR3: CASSSDRGQETQYF

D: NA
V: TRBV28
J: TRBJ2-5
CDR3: CASNSWGETQYF

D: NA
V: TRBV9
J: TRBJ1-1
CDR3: CASSPMPGPNTEAFF

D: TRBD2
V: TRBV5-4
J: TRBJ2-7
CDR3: CASSFGEGLSLSSYEQYF

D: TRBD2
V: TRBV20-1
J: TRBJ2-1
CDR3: CSADPPFPAGEINEQFF

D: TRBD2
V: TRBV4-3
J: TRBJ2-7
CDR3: CASSQDRGVEQYF

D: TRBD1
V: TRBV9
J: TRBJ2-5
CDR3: CASSPIDRGRETQYF

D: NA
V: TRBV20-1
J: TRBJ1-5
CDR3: CSAIRFSNQPQHF

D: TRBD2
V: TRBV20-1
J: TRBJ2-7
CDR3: CSALGLAGSSYEQYF

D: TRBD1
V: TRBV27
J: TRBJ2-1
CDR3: CASRAGGNEQFF

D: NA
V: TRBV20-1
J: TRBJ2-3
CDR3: CSARMTSFSTDTQYF

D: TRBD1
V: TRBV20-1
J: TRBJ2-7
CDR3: CSASGQIYEQYF

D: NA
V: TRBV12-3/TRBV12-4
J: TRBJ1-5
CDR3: CASSSNGGGQPQHF

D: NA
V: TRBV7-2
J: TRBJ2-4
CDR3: CASSLGKGDIQYF

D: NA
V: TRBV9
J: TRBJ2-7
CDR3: CASSIDGGDGAFEQYF

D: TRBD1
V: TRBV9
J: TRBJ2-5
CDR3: CASSVSETGVTQYF

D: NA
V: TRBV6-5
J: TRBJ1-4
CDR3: CASSYSSPHEKLFF

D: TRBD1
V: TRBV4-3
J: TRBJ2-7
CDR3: CASSKGQGSSYEQYF

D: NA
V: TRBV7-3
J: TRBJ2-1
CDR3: CASRESSGEQFF

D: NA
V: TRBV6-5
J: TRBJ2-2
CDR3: CASSYSEVNTGELFF

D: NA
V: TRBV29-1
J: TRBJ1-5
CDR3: CSVVSGPNQPQHF

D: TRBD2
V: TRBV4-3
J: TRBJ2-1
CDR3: CASSQESGGYNEQFF

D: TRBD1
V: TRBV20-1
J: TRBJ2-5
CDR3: CSARRTGGPETQYF

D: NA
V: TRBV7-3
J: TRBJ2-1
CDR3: CASSLRGMAYNEQFF

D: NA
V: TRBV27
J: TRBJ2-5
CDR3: CASSSRGEGETQYF

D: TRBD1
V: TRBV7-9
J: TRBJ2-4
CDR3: CASSTGQGAWLDIQYF

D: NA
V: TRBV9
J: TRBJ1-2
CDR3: CASSARTAVTF

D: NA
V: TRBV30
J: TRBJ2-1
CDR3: CAWSVLWGYNEQFF

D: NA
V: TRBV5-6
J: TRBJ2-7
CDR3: CASSPVDRPYEQYF

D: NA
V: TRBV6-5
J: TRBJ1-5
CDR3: CASSYSGSFGQPQHF

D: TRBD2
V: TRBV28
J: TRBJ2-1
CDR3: CASSSVRDYQFF